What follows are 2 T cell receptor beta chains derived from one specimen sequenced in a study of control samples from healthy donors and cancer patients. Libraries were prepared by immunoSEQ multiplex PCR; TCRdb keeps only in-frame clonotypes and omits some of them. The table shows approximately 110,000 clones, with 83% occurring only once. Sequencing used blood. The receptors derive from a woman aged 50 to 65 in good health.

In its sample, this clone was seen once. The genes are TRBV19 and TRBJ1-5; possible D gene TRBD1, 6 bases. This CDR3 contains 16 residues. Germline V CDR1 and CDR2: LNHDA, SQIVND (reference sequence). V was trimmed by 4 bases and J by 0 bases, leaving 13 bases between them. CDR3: CASSTQRTDSNQPQHF. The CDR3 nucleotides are TGTGCCAGTAGTACCCAGAGGACAGATAGCAATCAGCCCCAGCATTTT.

The CDR3 sequence: CASSYSTGGSSGRAIPDTQYF. The CDR3 coding sequence is TGTGCCAGCAGTTACTCAACGGGAGGTTCTAGCGGGAGGGCCATCCCAGATACGCAGTATTTT. The chain links TRBV6-2 or TRBV6-3 to TRBJ2-3; 12 positions agree with TRBD2. Germline loops: CDR1 MNHEY, CDR2 SVGEGT. The ends lost 0 bases at V and 4 bases at J; junction bases unmatched: 17. The CDR3 has 21 amino acids.